These 18 T cell receptor beta chains were all obtained from the same sample, sequenced in a study of tissue T cells after allogeneic stem cell transplantation (dated by TCRdb to between 2020 and 2023). Library creation used the immunoSEQ multiplex PCR assay. TCRdb stores this immuneACCESS table with in-frame sequences only. Part of the clones is absent; in the studies checked, under half of the shortfall reflects unresolved V genes, and no reason is known for the rest. The sample has about 50,000 clones on record, roughly 73% of them singletons. The ten largest clones represent roughly 0.7% of the sample. Specimen: sorted cells pooled from one or two spleens. The receptors were gathered from a pool of C57BL/6 mice in good health.

On this clone itself: Gene names are mouse gene names. From the germline J gene comes the end of the CDR3, since the read stops 1 residue before it. The V gene is TRBV13-2, the J gene TRBJ2-3; TRBD1 matches at 7 bases. Germline CDR1 reads NNHNN; CDR2 reads SYGAGS (reference sequence). Losses at the gene ends were 0 bases for V and 0 bases for J; bases not matched to a gene: 4. The CDR3 is 16 residues long. CDR3 sequence reads: CASGDGDRNSAETLYF. CDR3 DNA, as far as it was read: TGTGCCAGCGGTGATGGGGACAGAAATAGTGCAGAAACGCTGTAT.

A few counts support this clone. Gene and germline names: mouse. The read gets to within 1 residue of the CDR3 end, and the germline J gene fills in the rest. The rearrangement links TRBV12-2 to TRBJ2-7; no firm D call. This CDR3 has 12 residues. V was cut by 0 bases and J by 5 bases, with 7 bases left in between. Per germline, CDR1 SGHLS and CDR2 HYDKME. The CDR3 DNA, read in part, is TGTGCCAGCTCTCTCGAGGGTCATGAACAGTAC. Translation: CASSLEGHEQY. The whole CDR3 protein is CASSLEGHEQYF.

Regarding this clone: Gene names and germline refer to mouse. From the germline J gene comes the end of the CDR3, since the read stops 1 residue before it. The V and J genes are TRBV4 and TRBJ2-7; possible D gene TRBD1, 5 bases. This CDR3 spans 11 amino acids. Trimming pared 4 bases from V and 7 bases from J, leaving 8 bases between. Germline CDR1 reads LGHDT; CDR2 reads YNNKQL (reference sequence). The part of the CDR3 DNA that was read is TGTGCCAGCAGCTTTAGGGGAGAACAGTAC. The encoded protein is CASSFRGEQY. Given in full, the CDR3 is CASSFRGEQYF.

As to this clone: Gene names and germline refer to mouse. The read stops 1 residue short of the end of the CDR3; the missing end is completed from the germline J gene. The genes are TRBV26 and TRBJ1-1; unclear D gene. V lost 4 bases and J 2 bases, leaving 2 bases between the germline ends. CDR1 and CDR2 from the germline V gene are KGHPV and FQNQEV (reference sequence). The CDR3 covers 11 residues. The DNA read from the CDR3 is TGTGCCAGCAGTCACAACACAGAAGTCTTC. It is translated as CASSHNTEVF. The whole CDR3 is CASSHNTEVFF. Full variable domain (outside the CDR3, taken from reference TRBV26 and TRBJ1-1): NSKVIQTPRYLVKGQGQKAKMRCIPEKGHPVVFWYQQNKNNEFKFLINFQNQEVLQQIDMTEKRFSAECPSNSPCSLEIQSSEAGDSALYLCASSHNTEVFFGKGTRLTVV.

Turning to this clone: The gene names here belong to mouse. Read coverage stops 1 residue before the CDR3 terminus; the germline J gene supplies the remainder. The chain has TRBV2 and TRBJ1-3; no clear D. Looked up from germline, CDR1 is LGHNA and CDR2 is YSYQKL. The CDR3 has 13 residues. V shed 0 bases and J shed 4 bases, with 4 bases lying between them. CDR3 bases read: TGTGCCAGCAGCCAAGACAACGGAAATACGCTCTAT. Translated: CASSQDNGNTLY. The full CDR3 is CASSQDNGNTLYF. Full variable domain (rest looked up from reference TRBV2 and TRBJ1-3): DPKIIQKPKYLVAVTGSEKILICEQYLGHNAMYWYRQSAKKPLEFMFSYSYQKLMDNQTASSRFQPQSSKKNHLDLQITALKPDDSATYFCASSQDNGNTLYFGEGSRLIVV.

About this clone: Mouse gene names and germline throughout. The read gets to within 1 residue of the CDR3 end, and the germline J gene fills in the rest. The V call is TRBV12-1, the J call TRBJ1-4, with 7 nucleotides matching TRBD1. V shed 2 bases and J 3 bases; nucleotides not matched to a gene: 2. The CDR3 sequence is 14 residues long. CDR1 is SGHSN and CDR2 is HYEKVE in the germline V gene. The CDR3 is CASSPDRTNERLFF. The covered CDR3 bases are TGTGCCAGCTCTCCGGACAGGACCAACGAAAGATTATTT. The entire variable domain, with the rest obtained from reference TRBV12-1 and TRBJ1-4, is as follows: DSGVVQSPRHIIKEKGGRSVLTCIPISGHSNVVWYQQTLGKELKFLIQHYEKVERDKGFLPSRFSVQQFDDYHSEMNMSALELEDSAMYFCASSPDRTNERLFFGHGTKLSVL.

A remark on this clone: Gene names and germline refer to mouse. The DNA ends 1 residue before the CDR3 does, and the rest of the CDR3 is filled in from the germline J gene. The V gene is TRBV12-2, the J gene TRBJ1-2; TRBD1 aligns across 7 bases. The V gene's germline CDR1 is SGHLS and CDR2 HYDKME. This CDR3 has 14 amino acids. J lost 0 bases, V lost 4 bases, and 4 bases had no gene match. The CDR3 bases that were read are TGTGCCAGCTCCACCGGGACAGCAAACTCCGACTACACC. This translates into CASSTGTANSDYT. The CDR3 reads in full as CASSTGTANSDYTF.

As for this clone: Mouse names are used for the genes. The covered CDR3 bases are TGTGCCAGCGGTAGGGGGATCGGCACAGAAGTCTTC. Translated: CASGRGIGTEVF. The complete CDR3 reads CASGRGIGTEVFF. The rearrangement joins TRBV13-2 to TRBJ1-1; TRBD1 is a possible D gene (6 bases). Read data end 1 residue before the CDR3 end; the end is taken from the germline J gene. Trimming cost V 4 bases and J 4 bases, with 11 bases left between them. The CDR3 totals 13 residues. CDR1 NNHNN and CDR2 SYGAGS come from the germline V gene (reference sequence).

A word on this clone: The genes and germline here are from mouse. The read terminates 1 residue ahead of where the CDR3 ends, so the germline J gene completes it. The chain joins TRBV13-1 to TRBJ2-2, with 8 bases fitting TRBD1. The CDR3 covers 15 residues. V trimming: 3 bases; J trimming: 0 bases; junction bases outside the gene matches: 1. Germline values: CDR1 NSHNY, CDR2 SYGAGN. The part of the CDR3 DNA that was read is TGTGCCAGCAGTGGACAGGGGACAAACACCGGGCAGCTCTAC. It yields the protein CASSGQGTNTGQLY. The complete CDR3 sequence is CASSGQGTNTGQLYF.

This clone showed up just once. Mouse germline and gene names are used. The read ends 1 residue shy of where the CDR3 ends; the end is completed using the germline J gene. V and J are TRBV5 and TRBJ2-4; D possibly corresponds to TRBD2 (7 bases). The CDR3 runs 16 residues. V was trimmed by 1 base and J by 0 bases, leaving 11 bases between them. The germline gives CDR1 LGHNA, CDR2 YNLKQL (reference sequence). CDR3: CASSQAGGTSQNTLYF. The covered CDR3 bases are TGTGCCAGCAGCCAAGCTGGGGGCACTAGTCAAAACACCTTGTAC.

Worth noting for this clone: Gene names follow the mouse nomenclature. The read falls 1 residue short of the CDR3 end, and the missing part is taken from the germline J gene. The gene calls are TRBV23 and TRBJ2-1; the tabulated D call, TRBD1, remains unverified against the DNA. The germline V gene encodes CDR1 KGHTA and CDR2 FQNQQP. The CDR3 length is 13 residues. The part of the CDR3 DNA that was read is TGCTCCAGCAGTCAATCAGGGGGTGCTGAGCAGTTC. Encoded protein: CSSSQSGGAEQF. The entire CDR3 protein reads CSSSQSGGAEQFF.

Worth noting for this clone: The genes are named according to mouse. The sequenced fragment ends 1 residue before the CDR3 boundary, so the rest is inferred from the germline J gene. The V gene is TRBV1, the J gene TRBJ2-1, with 10 nucleotides matching TRBD2. V dropped 4 bases and J dropped 5; count of bases not matched to a gene: 2. The CDR3 extends over 14 amino acids. CDR1 NSQYPW and CDR2 LRSPGD come from the germline V gene (reference sequence). Incomplete CDR3 DNA: TGCACCTGCAGTGGAACTGGGGGGGATGCTGAGCAGTTC. It yields the protein CTCSGTGGDAEQF. The CDR3, in full, reads CTCSGTGGDAEQFF.

Notes on this clone: Gene names denote mouse genes. Read sequence stops 1 residue before the CDR3 end, and the germline J gene provides the missing end. The genes are TRBV5 and TRBJ1-5; D unclear. Germline V CDR1 and CDR2: LGHNA, YNLKQL (reference sequence). The CDR3 sequence is 14 residues long. V was clipped by 1 base and J by 3 bases, with 7 bases between them. The DNA read from the CDR3 is TGTGCCAGCAGCCAAGTGGGAAGCAACCAGGCTCCGCTT. Translated, it gives CASSQVGSNQAPL. The entire CDR3 is CASSQVGSNQAPLF.

As for this clone: Genes here carry mouse names. From the germline J gene comes the end of the CDR3, since the read stops 1 residue before it. This rearrangement joins TRBV13-2 to TRBJ2-3; D remains ambiguous. The CDR3 length is 12 residues. V shed 3 bases and J shed 0 bases, with 2 bases lying between them. The germline V gene has CDR1 NNHNN and CDR2 SYGAGS (reference sequence). The CDR3 bases that were read are TGTGCCAGCGGTGGTAGTGCAGAAACGCTGTAT. As protein: CASGGSAETLY. The full CDR3 is CASGGSAETLYF.

Turning to this clone: The genes and germline here are from mouse. The sequence runs out 1 residue before the end of the CDR3; the remainder is reconstructed from the germline J gene. This chain links TRBV16 with TRBJ2-5, with a possible D match to TRBD2 (6 bases). V was pared by 2 bases and J by 4 bases, with 7 bases between. CDR3 length equals 13 residues. Per germline, CDR1 SGHSA and CDR2 FRNQAP. The CDR3 bases that were read are TGTGCAAGCAGCTTACCTGGGGAAGACACCCAGTAC. This gives the protein CASSLPGEDTQY. The CDR3 in its entirety is CASSLPGEDTQYF.

To note about this clone: Gene names and germline match the mouse. The read stops 1 residue short of the end of the CDR3; the missing end is completed from the germline J gene. This chain joins TRBV15 and TRBJ1-2; TRBD1 is a possible D gene (5 bases). The CDR3 spans 13 residues. CDR1 and CDR2 (germline): SGHND, FRSKSL. Trimming took 6 bases from V and 1 from J, leaving 9 bases between them. The sequenced CDR3 bases are TGTGCCAGCAGCCTCGACAGAAACTCCGACTACACC. This encodes CASSLDRNSDYT. The CDR3 in its entirety is CASSLDRNSDYTF.

About this clone itself: Gene names refer to mouse genes. The CDR3 end lies 1 residue beyond the end of the read and is filled in from the germline J gene. V gene TRBV2 combines with J gene TRBJ1-2; possibly TRBD1 for D (5 bases). CDR1 and CDR2 (germline): LGHNA, YSYQKL. This CDR3 comprises 15 residues. V shed 0 bases and J shed 4 bases, with 12 bases lying between them. The CDR3 loop is CASSQDPRVGSDYTF. The CDR3 DNA, read in part, is TGTGCCAGCAGCCAAGACCCCAGGGTAGGCTCCGACTACACC.

Concerning this clone: Genes and germline are mouse. The DNA ends 1 residue before the CDR3 does, and the rest of the CDR3 is filled in from the germline J gene. V and J are TRBV13-3 and TRBJ1-1, with TRBD1 as a possible D gene (6 bases). The germline V gene encodes CDR1 NNHDY and CDR2 SYVADS. V was shortened by 2 bases and J by 4 bases, with 12 bases between the two germline ends. The CDR3 totals 14 residues. The CDR3 region is CASSDGGGGTEVFF. CDR3 DNA (partial): TGTGCCAGCAGTGACGGGGGAGGGGGCACAGAAGTCTTC.